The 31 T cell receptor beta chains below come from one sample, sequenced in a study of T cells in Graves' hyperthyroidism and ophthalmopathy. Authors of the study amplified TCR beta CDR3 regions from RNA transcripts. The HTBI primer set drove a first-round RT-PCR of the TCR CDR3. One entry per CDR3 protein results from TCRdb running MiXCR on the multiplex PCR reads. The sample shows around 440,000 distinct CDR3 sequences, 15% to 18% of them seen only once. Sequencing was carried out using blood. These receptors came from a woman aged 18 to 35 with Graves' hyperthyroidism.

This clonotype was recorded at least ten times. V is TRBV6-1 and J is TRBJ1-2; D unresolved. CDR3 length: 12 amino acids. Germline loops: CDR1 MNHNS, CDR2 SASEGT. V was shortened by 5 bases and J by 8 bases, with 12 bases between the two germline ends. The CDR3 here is CASSHTIEGYTF. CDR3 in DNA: TGTGCCAGCAGTCACACAATAGAAGGCTACACCTTC.

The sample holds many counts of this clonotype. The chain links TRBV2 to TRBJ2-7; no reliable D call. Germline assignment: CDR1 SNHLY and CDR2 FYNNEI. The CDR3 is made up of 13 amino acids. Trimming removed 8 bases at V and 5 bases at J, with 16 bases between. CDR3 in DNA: TGTGCCAGCCGGCTTGAATCAGGCCACGAGCAGTACTTC. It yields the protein CASRLESGHEQYF.

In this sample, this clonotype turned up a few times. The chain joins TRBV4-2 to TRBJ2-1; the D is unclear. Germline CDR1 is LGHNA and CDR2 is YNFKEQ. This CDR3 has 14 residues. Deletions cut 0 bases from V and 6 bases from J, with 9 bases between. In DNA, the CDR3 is TGTGCCAGCAGCCAAGAAAGGGTGCTCAATGAGCAGTTCTTC. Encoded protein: CASSQERVLNEQFF.

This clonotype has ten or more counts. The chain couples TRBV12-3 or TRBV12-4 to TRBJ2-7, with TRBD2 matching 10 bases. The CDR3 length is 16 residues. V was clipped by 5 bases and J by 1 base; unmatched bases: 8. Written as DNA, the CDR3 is TGTGCCAGCAGTCACGGGAGCGGGAGGGGATCCTACGAGCAGTACTTC. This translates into CASSHGSGRGSYEQYF.

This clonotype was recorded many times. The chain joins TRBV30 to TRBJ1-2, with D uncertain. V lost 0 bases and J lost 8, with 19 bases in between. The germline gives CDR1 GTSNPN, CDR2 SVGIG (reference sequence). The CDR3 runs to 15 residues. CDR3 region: CAWSVGHRVREGYTF. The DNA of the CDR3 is TGTGCCTGGAGTGTAGGGCACCGTGTCCGGGAGGGCTACACCTTC.

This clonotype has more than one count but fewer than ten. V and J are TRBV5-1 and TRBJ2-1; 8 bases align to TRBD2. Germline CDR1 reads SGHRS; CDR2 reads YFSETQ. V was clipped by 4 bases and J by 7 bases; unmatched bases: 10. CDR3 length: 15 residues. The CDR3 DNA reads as TGCGCCAGCAGCCGAGCGGGAGAGAGGGGTAATGAGCAGTTCTTC. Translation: CASSRAGERGNEQFF.

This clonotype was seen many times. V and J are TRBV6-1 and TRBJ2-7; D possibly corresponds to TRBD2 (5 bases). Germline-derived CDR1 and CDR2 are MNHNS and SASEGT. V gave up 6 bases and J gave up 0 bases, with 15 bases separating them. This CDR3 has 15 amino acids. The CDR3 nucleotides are TGTGCCAGCAGAAATCGGGGTCTATTCTCCTACGAGCAGTACTTC. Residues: CASRNRGLFSYEQYF.

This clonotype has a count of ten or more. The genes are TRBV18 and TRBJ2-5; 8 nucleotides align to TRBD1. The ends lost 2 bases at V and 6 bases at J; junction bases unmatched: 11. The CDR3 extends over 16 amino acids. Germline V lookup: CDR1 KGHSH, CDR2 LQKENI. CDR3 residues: CASSPGLARTGKTQYF. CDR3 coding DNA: TGTGCCAGCTCACCAGGTCTCGCAAGGACAGGGAAGACCCAGTACTTC.

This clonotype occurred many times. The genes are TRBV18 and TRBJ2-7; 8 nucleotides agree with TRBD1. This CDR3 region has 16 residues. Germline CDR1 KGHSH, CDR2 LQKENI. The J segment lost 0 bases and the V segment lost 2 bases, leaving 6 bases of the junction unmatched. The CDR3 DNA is TGTGCCAGCTCACCAGGACAGGGCTTGAGCTCCTACGAGCAGTACTTC. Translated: CASSPGQGLSSYEQYF.

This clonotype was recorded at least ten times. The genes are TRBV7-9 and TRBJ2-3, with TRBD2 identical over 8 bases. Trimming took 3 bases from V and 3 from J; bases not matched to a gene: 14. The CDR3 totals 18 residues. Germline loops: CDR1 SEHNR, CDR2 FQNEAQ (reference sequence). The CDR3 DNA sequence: TGTGCCAGCAGCTTGGAGACCCTGGGACTAGGAAAAACAGATACGCAGTATTTT. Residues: CASSLETLGLGKTDTQYF.

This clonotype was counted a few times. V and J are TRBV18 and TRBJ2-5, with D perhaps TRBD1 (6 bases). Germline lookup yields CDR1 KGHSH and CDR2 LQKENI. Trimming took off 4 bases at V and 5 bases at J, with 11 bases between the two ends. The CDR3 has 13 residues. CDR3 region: CASSRTGMETQYF. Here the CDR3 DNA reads TGTGCCAGCTCACGAACAGGGATGGAGACCCAGTACTTC.

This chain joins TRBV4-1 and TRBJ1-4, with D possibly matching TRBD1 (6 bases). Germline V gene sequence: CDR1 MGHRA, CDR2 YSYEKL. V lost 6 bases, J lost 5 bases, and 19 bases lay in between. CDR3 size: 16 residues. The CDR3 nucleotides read TGCGCCAGCAGTTCCGCGGGGGGCGGACCAAATGAAAAACTGTTTTTT. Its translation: CASSSAGGGPNEKLFF.

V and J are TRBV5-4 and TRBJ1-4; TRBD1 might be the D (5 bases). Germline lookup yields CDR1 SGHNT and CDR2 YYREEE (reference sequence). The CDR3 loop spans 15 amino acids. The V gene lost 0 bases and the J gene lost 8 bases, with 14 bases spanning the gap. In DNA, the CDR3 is TGTGCCAGCAGCTTGGGCGGGGGAGCGCGGGAAAAACTGTTTTTT. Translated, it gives CASSLGGGAREKLFF.

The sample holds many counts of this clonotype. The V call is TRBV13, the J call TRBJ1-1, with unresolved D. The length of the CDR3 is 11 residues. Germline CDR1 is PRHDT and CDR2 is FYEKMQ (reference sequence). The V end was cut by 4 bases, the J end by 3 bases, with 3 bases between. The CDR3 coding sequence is TGTGCCAGCAGCTCTCACACTGAAGCTTTCTTT. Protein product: CASSSHTEAFF.

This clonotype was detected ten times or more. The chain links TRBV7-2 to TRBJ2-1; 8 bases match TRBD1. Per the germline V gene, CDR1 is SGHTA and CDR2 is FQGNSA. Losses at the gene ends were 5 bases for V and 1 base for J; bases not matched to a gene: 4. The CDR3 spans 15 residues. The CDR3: CASSLTGGSYNEQFF. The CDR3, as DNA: TGTGCCAGCAGCCTAACAGGGGGATCCTACAATGAGCAGTTCTTC. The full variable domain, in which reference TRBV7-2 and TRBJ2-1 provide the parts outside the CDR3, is GAGVSQSPSNKVTEKGKDVELRCDPISGHTALYWYRQSLGQGLEFLIYFQGNSAPDKSGLPSDRFSAERTGGSVSTLTIQRTQQEDSAVYLCASSLTGGSYNEQFFGPGTRLTVL.

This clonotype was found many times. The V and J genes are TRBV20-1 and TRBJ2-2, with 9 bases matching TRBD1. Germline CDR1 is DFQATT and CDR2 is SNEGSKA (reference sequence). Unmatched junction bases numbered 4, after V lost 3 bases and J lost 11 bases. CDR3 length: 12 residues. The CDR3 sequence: CSASWDRDELFF. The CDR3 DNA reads TGCAGTGCTAGCTGGGACAGGGATGAGCTGTTTTTT.

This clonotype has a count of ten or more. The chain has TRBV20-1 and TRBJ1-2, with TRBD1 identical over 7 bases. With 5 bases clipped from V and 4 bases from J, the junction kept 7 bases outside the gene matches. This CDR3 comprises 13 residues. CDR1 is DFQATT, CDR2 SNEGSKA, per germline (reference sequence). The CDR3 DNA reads TGCAGTGCTCCGACAGGGTTCACCTATGGCTACACCTTC. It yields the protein CSAPTGFTYGYTF.

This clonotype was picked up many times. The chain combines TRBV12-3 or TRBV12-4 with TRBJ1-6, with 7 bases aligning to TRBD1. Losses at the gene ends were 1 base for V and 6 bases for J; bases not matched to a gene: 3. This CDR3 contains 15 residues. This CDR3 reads CASSLGGQLNSPLHF. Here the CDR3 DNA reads TGTGCCAGCAGTTTAGGGGGACAGCTTAATTCACCCCTCCACTTT.

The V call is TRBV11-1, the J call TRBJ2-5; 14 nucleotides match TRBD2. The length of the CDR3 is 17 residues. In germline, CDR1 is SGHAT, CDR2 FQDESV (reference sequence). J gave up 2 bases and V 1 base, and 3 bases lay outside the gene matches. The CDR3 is CASSLDRTSGRQETQYF. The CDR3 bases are TGTGCCAGCAGCTTAGACCGGACTAGCGGGAGGCAAGAGACCCAGTACTTC.

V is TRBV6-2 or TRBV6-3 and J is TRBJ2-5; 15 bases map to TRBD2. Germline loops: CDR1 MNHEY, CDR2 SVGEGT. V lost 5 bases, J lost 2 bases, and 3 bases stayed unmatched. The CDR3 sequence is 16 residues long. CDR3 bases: TGTGCCAGCAGTCATGGACTAGCGGGAGGGCAAGAGACCCAGTACTTC. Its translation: CASSHGLAGGQETQYF.

The CDR3 region is CASSLEKQTNTGELFF. The CDR3 DNA sequence: TGTGCCAGCAGTTTAGAAAAACAAACGAACACCGGGGAGCTGTTTTTT. The gene calls are TRBV12-3 or TRBV12-4 and TRBJ2-2; no definite D call. The germline V and J ends were trimmed by 1 base and 0 bases, with 9 bases remaining between them. CDR3 length equals 16 residues.

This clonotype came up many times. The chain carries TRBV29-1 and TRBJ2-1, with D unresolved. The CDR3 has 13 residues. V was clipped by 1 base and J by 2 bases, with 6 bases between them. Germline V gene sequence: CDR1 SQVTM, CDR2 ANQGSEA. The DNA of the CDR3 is TGCAGCGTTGAAGCGCGAACCTACAATGAGCAGTTCTTC. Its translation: CSVEARTYNEQFF.

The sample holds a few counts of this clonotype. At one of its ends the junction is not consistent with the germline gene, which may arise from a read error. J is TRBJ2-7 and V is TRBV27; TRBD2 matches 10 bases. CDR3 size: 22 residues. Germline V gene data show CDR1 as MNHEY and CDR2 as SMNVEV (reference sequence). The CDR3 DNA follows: TGTGCCTGCAGTTTATCGATTTTGGGGAGGGGTATAAACAGCGGGAGGGCCTACGAGCAGTACTTC. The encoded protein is CACSLSILGRGINSGRAYEQYF.

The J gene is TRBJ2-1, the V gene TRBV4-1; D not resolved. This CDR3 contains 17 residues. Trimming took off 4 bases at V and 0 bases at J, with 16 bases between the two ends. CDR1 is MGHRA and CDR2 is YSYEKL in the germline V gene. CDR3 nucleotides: TGCGCCAGCAGCCCAAAGACTGGAGAAAGCTCCTACAATGAGCAGTTCTTC. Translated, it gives CASSPKTGESSYNEQFF.

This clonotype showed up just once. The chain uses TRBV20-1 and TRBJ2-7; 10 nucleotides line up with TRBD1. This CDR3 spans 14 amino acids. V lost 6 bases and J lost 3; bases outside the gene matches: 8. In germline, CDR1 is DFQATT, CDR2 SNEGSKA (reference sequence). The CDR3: CSAITGTGDYEQYF. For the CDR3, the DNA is TGCAGTGCCATTACCGGGACAGGGGACTACGAGCAGTACTTC.

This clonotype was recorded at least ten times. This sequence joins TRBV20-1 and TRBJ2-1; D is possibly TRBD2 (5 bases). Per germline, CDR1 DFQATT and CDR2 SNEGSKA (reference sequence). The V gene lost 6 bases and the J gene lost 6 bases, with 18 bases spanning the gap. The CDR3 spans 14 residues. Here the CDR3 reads CSAVGVVRGNEQFF. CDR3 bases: TGCAGTGCGGTCGGCGTGGTCCGGGGCAATGAGCAGTTCTTC.

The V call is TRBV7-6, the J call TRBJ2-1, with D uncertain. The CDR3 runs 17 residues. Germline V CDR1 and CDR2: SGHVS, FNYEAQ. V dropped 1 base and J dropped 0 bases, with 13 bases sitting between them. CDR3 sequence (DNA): TGTGCCAGCAGCTTAGAGTCCGTCAGGAGCTCCTACAATGAGCAGTTCTTC. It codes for CASSLESVRSSYNEQFF.

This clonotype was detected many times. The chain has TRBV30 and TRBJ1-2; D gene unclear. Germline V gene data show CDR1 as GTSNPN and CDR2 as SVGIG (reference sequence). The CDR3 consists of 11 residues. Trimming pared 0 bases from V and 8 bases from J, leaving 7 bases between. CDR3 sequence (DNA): TGTGCCTGGAGTGTACGGAAGGGCTACACCTTC. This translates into CAWSVRKGYTF.

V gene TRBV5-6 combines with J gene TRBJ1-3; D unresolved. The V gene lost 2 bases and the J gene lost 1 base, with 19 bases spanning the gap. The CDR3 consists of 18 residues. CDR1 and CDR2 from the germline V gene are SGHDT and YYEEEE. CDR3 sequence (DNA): TGTGCCAGCAGCTTTGCACGATTTGTCGTGTCTTCTGGAAACACCATATATTTT. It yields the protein CASSFARFVVSSGNTIYF.

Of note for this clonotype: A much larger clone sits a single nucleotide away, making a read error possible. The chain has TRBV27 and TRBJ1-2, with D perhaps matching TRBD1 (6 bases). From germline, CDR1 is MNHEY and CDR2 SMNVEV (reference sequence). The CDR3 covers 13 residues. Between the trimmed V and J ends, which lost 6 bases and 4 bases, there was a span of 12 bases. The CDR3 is CASRSTGIYGYTF. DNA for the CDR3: TGTGCCAGCAGATCCACAGGGATCTATGGCTACACCTTC.

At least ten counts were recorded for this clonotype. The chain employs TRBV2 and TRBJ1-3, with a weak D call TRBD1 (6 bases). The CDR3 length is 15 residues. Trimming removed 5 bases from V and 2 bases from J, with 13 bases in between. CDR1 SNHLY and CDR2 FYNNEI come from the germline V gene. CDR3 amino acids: CASSWDTVAGNTIYF. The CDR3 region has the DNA TGTGCCAGCAGTTGGGACACGGTCGCTGGAAACACCATATATTTT.